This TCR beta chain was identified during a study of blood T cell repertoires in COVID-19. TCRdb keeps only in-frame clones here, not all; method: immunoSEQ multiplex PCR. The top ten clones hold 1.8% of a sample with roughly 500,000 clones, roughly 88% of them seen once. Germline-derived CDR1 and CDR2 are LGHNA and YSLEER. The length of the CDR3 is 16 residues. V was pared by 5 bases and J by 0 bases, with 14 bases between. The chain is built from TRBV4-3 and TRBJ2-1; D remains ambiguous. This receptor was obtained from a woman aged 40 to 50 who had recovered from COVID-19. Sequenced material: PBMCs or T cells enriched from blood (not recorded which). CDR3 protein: CASSMSLASSYNEQFF. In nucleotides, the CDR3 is TGCGCCAGCAGCATGTCGTTGGCTAGCTCCTACAATGAGCAGTTCTTC.